These 15 T cell receptor beta chains share one sample of origin, sequenced in a study of T cell responses to AZD1222 COVID-19 vaccine. Repertoires were generated with immunoSEQ multiplex PCR, while TCRdb's copy carries only in-frame clones and drops some. The table records 150,000 to 200,000 clones, about 89% of them present only once. The sequenced sample was peripheral blood, obtained on day 0 of AZD1222 vaccination. The receptors shown here come from an adult in good health.

J is TRBJ2-7 and V is TRBV16; D remains ambiguous. Trimming took off 1 base at V and 3 bases at J, with 7 bases between the two ends. This CDR3 contains 13 residues. Germline V gene data show CDR1 as KGHSY and CDR2 as FQNENV. This chain's CDR3 is CASSQLTGYEQYF. CDR3 nucleotide sequence: TGTGCCAGCAGCCAATTGACGGGCTACGAGCAGTACTTC.

The chain employs TRBV7-2 and TRBJ1-1; no clear D gene. The CDR3 length is 14 residues. Germline V CDR1 and CDR2: SGHTA, FQGNSA. V lost 2 bases and J lost 8, with 15 bases in between. The CDR3 here is CASSLTFAGVEAFF. CDR3 DNA sequence: TGTGCCAGCAGCTTAACATTTGCGGGTGTAGAAGCTTTCTTT.

This chain uses TRBV25-1 with TRBJ1-6; D gene ambiguous. CDR1 and CDR2 (germline): MGHDK, SYGVNS. The CDR3 runs to 14 residues. V gave up 1 base and J gave up 10 bases, with 11 bases separating them. The DNA for the CDR3 is TGTGCCAGCAGTGAATCCTTTAAAGCATCACCCCTCCACTTT. Its protein product is CASSESFKASPLHF.

This chain uses TRBV2 with TRBJ2-1; D might be TRBD1 or TRBD2, each matching 5 bases. Germline V gene sequence: CDR1 SNHLY, CDR2 FYNNEI. V gave up 6 bases and J gave up 2 bases, with 32 bases separating them. The CDR3 spans 21 residues. CDR3 protein: CASRERPEVRGEGAPYNEQFF. CDR3 coding DNA: TGTGCCAGCAGAGAGAGGCCAGAGGTCCGGGGAGAAGGGGCCCCCTACAATGAGCAGTTCTTC.

As DNA, the CDR3 is TGTGCCATCAGTGATCAGGGGGTGACCTTGGAGACCCAGTACTTC. Protein sequence: CAISDQGVTLETQYF. The genes are TRBV10-3 and TRBJ2-5; 7 bases fit TRBD1. This CDR3 comprises 15 residues. J lost 5 bases, V lost 3 bases, and 9 bases had no gene match. CDR1 is ENHRY, CDR2 SYGVKD, per germline.

The V and J genes are TRBV18 and TRBJ1-1, with D perhaps matching TRBD1 (6 bases). The germline gives CDR1 KGHSH, CDR2 LQKENI. The CDR3 consists of 16 residues. The ends were cut back, 3 bases at V and 0 bases at J, with 14 bases in the middle. As DNA, the CDR3 is TGTGCCAGCTCACCCGTCCGGGACACAGTGAACACTGAAGCTTTCTTT. Its protein is CASSPVRDTVNTEAFF. The entire variable domain, with the rest obtained from reference TRBV18 and TRBJ1-1, is as follows: NAGVMQNPRHLVRRRGQEARLRCSPMKGHSHVYWYRQLPEEGLKFMVYLQKENIIDESGMPKERFSAEFPKEGPSILRIQQVVRGDSAAYFCASSPVRDTVNTEAFFGQGTRLTVV.

V is TRBV5-8 and J is TRBJ1-2; D unclear. Germline CDR1 SGHTS, CDR2 YDEGEE. Trimming took 0 bases from V and 2 from J, leaving 5 bases between them. The CDR3 is 13 residues long. CDR3 protein: CASSLVGNYGYTF. The DNA for the CDR3 is TGTGCCAGCAGCTTGGTAGGGAACTATGGCTACACCTTC.

The V call is TRBV28, the J call TRBJ1-6, with D tentatively TRBD1 (5 bases). Deletions cut 7 bases from V and 9 bases from J, with 16 bases between. CDR1 and CDR2 from the germline V gene are MDHEN and SYDVKM. The length of the CDR3 is 14 residues. CDR3 protein: CASIHGAWSSPLHF. For the CDR3, the DNA is TGTGCCAGCATCCACGGGGCGTGGAGTTCACCCCTCCACTTT.

This chain joins TRBV28 and TRBJ1-2; 9 nucleotides agree with TRBD1. In germline, CDR1 is MDHEN, CDR2 SYDVKM. The CDR3 totals 15 residues. J was trimmed by 5 bases and V by 4 bases; bases with no gene match: 8. Written as DNA, the CDR3 is TGTGCCAGCAGTTCCCCGACAGGGGGAAAGTATGGCTACACCTTC. This translates into CASSSPTGGKYGYTF.

The rearrangement uses TRBV24-1 and TRBJ2-1; the match to TRBD2 covers 8 bases. The V gene's germline CDR1 is KGHDR and CDR2 SFDVKD. The CDR3 is 15 residues long. The J segment lost 8 bases and the V segment lost 0 bases, leaving 5 bases of the junction unmatched. The CDR3 region is CATSDLGGLVYEQFF. The CDR3 nucleotides read TGTGCCACCAGTGATTTGGGGGGACTAGTTTATGAGCAGTTCTTC.

V gene TRBV5-4 combines with J gene TRBJ1-6; D is possibly TRBD1 (6 bases). V dropped 4 bases and J dropped 6 bases, with 17 bases sitting between them. CDR1 and CDR2 (germline): SGHNT, YYREEE (reference sequence). CDR3 length equals 16 residues. As DNA, the CDR3 is TGTGCCAGCAGCCTTAGTAGGGGGGCTGCTAATTCACCCCTCCACTTT. It specifies CASSLSRGAANSPLHF.

The gene calls are TRBV5-1 and TRBJ2-7, with TRBD2 matching over 8 bases. CDR1 and CDR2 from the germline V gene are SGHRS and YFSETQ. This CDR3 has 16 residues. The trim removed 2 bases at V and 4 bases at J, leaving 11 bases unmatched. The CDR3 DNA reads as TGCGCCAGCAGCTTAGAAGCCGGGACTAGACCATACGAGCAGTACTTC. Amino acids: CASSLEAGTRPYEQYF. Full variable domain (outside the CDR3, taken from reference TRBV5-1 and TRBJ2-7): KAGVTQTPRYLIKTRGQQVTLSCSPISGHRSVSWYQQTPGQGLQFLFEYFSETQRNKGNFPGRFSGRQFSNSRSEMNVSTLELGDSALYLCASSLEAGTRPYEQYFGPGTRLTVT.

The chain employs TRBV28 and TRBJ2-1, with unresolved D. The V and J ends lost 3 bases and 7 bases respectively, with 16 bases between them. This CDR3 has 15 amino acids. CDR1 and CDR2 (germline): MDHEN, SYDVKM. DNA of the CDR3: TGTGCCAGCAGTTTTCTAGGGATGGGGTTGAATGAGCAGTTCTTC. The encoded protein is CASSFLGMGLNEQFF.

V usage is TRBV10-3 and J usage is TRBJ2-2; D remains unclear. V was shortened by 5 bases and J by 1 base, with 8 bases between the two germline ends. CDR1 is ENHRY and CDR2 is SYGVKD in the germline V gene. This CDR3 has 14 residues. Written as DNA, the CDR3 is TGTGCCATCAGTACCTCATTGAACACCGGGGAGCTGTTTTTT. Protein sequence: CAISTSLNTGELFF.

The CDR3 here is CASSRSSGNTIYF. The CDR3, as DNA: TGTGCCAGCAGTCGGTCCTCTGGAAACACCATATATTTT. The chain couples TRBV6-5 to TRBJ1-3, with no clear D. This CDR3 has 13 amino acids. From germline, CDR1 is MNHEY and CDR2 SVGAGI. V dropped 5 bases and J dropped 0 bases, with 5 bases sitting between them.